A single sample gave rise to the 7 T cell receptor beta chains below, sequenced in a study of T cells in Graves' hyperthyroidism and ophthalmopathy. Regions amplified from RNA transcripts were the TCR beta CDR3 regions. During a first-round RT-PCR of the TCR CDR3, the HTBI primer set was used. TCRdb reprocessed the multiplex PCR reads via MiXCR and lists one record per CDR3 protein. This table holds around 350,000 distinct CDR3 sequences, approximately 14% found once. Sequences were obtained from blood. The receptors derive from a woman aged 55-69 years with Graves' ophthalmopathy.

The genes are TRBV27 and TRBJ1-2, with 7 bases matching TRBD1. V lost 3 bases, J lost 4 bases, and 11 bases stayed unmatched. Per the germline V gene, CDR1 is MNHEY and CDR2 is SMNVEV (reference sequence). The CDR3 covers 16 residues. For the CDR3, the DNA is TGTGCCAGCAGTTTCACACAGGGGCGCCCCGGCTATGGCTACACCTTC. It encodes CASSFTQGRPGYGYTF.

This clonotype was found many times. CDR3 loop: CASSYARGSEQYF. DNA of the CDR3: TGTGCCAGCAGCTATGCCAGGGGGTCCGAGCAGTACTTC. The chain couples TRBV11-2 to TRBJ2-7; 7 bases line up with TRBD1. Germline CDR1 is SGHAT and CDR2 is FQNNGV. There are 13 residues in the CDR3. V dropped 4 bases and J dropped 6; count of bases not matched to a gene: 6.

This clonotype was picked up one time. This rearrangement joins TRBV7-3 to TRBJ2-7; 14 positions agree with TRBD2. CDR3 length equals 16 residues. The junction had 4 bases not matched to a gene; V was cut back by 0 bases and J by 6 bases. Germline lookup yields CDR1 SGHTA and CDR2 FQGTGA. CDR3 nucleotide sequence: TGTGCCAGCAGCTTAACGGGACTAGCGGGAGTGGGCGAGCAGTACTTC. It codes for CASSLTGLAGVGEQYF. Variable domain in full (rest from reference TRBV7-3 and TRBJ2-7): GAGVSQTPSNKVTEKGKYVELRCDPISGHTALYWYRQSLGQGPEFLIYFQGTGAADDSGLPNDRFFAVRPEGSVSTLKIQRTERGDSAVYLCASSLTGLAGVGEQYFGPGTRLTVT.

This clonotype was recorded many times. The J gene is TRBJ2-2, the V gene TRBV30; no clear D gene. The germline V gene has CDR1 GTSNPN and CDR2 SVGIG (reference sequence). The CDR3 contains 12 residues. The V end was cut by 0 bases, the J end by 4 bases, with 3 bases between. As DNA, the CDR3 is TGTGCCTGGAGTGTAAGCACCGGGGAGCTGTTTTTT. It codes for CAWSVSTGELFF.

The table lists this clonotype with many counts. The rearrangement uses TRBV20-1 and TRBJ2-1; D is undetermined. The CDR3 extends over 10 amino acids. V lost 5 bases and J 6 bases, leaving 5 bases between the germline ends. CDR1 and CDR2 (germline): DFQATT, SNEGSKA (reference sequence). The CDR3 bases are TGCAGTGCTGGGGTCAATGAGCAGTTCTTC. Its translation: CSAGVNEQFF.

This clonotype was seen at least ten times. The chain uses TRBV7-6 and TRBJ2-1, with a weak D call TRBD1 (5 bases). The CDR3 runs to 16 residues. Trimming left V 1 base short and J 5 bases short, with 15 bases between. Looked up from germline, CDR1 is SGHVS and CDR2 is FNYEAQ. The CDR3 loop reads CASSLGQLLGHNEQFF. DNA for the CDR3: TGTGCCAGCAGCTTAGGACAGCTTTTAGGGCACAATGAGCAGTTCTTC.

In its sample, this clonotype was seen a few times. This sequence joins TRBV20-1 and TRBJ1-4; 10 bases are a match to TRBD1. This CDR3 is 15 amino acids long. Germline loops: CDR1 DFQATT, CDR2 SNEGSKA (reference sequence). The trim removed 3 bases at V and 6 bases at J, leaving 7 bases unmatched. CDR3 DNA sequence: TGCAGTGCTAGTATGGCCGGACAGGGGGATGAAAAACTGTTTTTT. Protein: CSASMAGQGDEKLFF.